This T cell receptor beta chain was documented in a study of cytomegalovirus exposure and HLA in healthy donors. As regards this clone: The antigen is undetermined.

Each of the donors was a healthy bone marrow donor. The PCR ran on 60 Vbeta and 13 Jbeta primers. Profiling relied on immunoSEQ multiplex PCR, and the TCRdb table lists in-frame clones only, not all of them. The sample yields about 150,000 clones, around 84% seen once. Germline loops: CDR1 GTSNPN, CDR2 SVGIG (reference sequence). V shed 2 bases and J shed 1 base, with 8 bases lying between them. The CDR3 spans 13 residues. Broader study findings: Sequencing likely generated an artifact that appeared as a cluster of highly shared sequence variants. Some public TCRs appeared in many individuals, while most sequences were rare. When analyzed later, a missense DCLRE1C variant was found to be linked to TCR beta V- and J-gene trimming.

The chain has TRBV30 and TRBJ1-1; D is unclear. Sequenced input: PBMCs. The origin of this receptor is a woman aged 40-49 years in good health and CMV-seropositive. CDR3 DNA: TGTGCCTGGAGTCGAGGGAAGAACACTGAAGCTTTCTTT. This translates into CAWSRGKNTEAFF.